A single sample is the source of the 23 T cell receptor beta chains below, sequenced in a study of CD8+ T cells in alopecia areata. Once RNA had been extracted, it was reverse transcribed into cDNA to act as the sequencing template. Using immunoSEQ multiplex PCR, the repertoire was profiled, and TCRdb retains in-frame clones only, with some absent. The table shows fewer than 150,000 clones, with roughly 58% occurring only once. Sequencing was performed on CD4+ T cells sorted from blood, taken at week 0. The receptor set was obtained from a human donor with alopecia areata.

This clone has more than one count but fewer than ten. This sequence joins TRBV4-3 and TRBJ2-7; weak D call: TRBD2 (6 bases). The germline gives CDR1 LGHNA, CDR2 YSLEER. The CDR3 loop spans 19 amino acids. V gave up 0 bases and J gave up 2 bases, with 23 bases separating them. The CDR3 reads CASSQDLQEGTGITYEQYF. CDR3 nucleotides: TGCGCCAGCAGCCAAGATCTCCAGGAGGGTACAGGCATAACCTACGAGCAGTACTTC.

CDR3 bases: TGTGCCAGCAGTGACCAGGCGGGAACGAACACCGGGGAGCTGTTTTTT. Translating it yields CASSDQAGTNTGELFF. The gene calls are TRBV2 and TRBJ2-2, with a weak D call TRBD2 (6 bases). Germline lookup yields CDR1 SNHLY and CDR2 FYNNEI. V lost 3 bases, J lost 0 bases, and 11 bases lay in between. The CDR3 loop spans 16 amino acids.

V and J are TRBV27 and TRBJ2-7; tentatively, D is TRBD1 or TRBD2 (5 bases each). With 6 bases removed from V and 4 bases from J, the gap between germline ends came to 25 bases. There are 17 residues in the CDR3. Germline V gives CDR1 MNHEY, CDR2 SMNVEV (reference sequence). For the CDR3, the DNA is TGTGCCAGCAGGCAGTTGGGACCACCCTCTCCGCTTTACGAGCAGTACTTC. It is translated as CASRQLGPPSPLYEQYF.

The rearrangement joins TRBV4-1 to TRBJ1-1, with D unclear. Trimming left V 0 bases short and J 1 base short, with 9 bases between. In germline, CDR1 is MGHRA, CDR2 YSYEKL. The CDR3 is made up of 15 amino acids. For the CDR3, the DNA is TGCGCCAGCAGCCAAGACACAGTTTCGAACACTGAAGCTTTCTTT. Its translation: CASSQDTVSNTEAFF.

This clone was observed a single time. At the DNA level, this CDR3 is encoded by other sequences in the same sample as well. V is TRBV28 and J is TRBJ2-7; D remains unclear. Trimming took off 4 bases at V and 3 bases at J, with 4 bases between the two ends. Germline CDR1 is MDHEN and CDR2 is SYDVKM. CDR3 length: 11 amino acids. As DNA, the CDR3 is TGTGCCAGCAGTTCTCGCTACGAGCAGTACTTC. It translates to CASSSRYEQYF.

The chain uses TRBV10-3 and TRBJ2-1; D is perhaps TRBD1 (6 bases). The V gene lost 2 bases and the J gene lost 10 bases, with 9 bases spanning the gap. CDR1 is ENHRY, CDR2 SYGVKD, per germline. CDR3 length: 12 residues. The CDR3 spells CAISEQTGEQFF. The CDR3 DNA reads TGTGCCATCAGTGAGCAAACAGGGGAGCAGTTCTTC.

This clone came up a few times. This chain uses TRBV5-1 with TRBJ2-3, with D perhaps matching TRBD1 or TRBD2 (5 bases each). V lost 0 bases to trimming and J lost 5 bases, with 13 bases between them. Germline lookup yields CDR1 SGHRS and CDR2 YFSETQ. The CDR3 is 15 amino acids. CDR3 protein: CASSLAGTGRDTQYF. CDR3 sequence (DNA): TGCGCCAGCAGCTTGGCGGGGACGGGACGAGATACGCAGTATTTT. Drawing the rest from reference TRBV5-1 and TRBJ2-3, the complete variable domain is KAGVTQTPRYLIKTRGQQVTLSCSPISGHRSVSWYQQTPGQGLQFLFEYFSETQRNKGNFPGRFSGRQFSNSRSEMNVSTLELGDSALYLCASSLAGTGRDTQYFGPGTRLTVL.

This clone was observed a few times. This sequence joins TRBV4-2 and TRBJ1-1; D uncertain. The CDR3 has 14 residues. Germline lookup yields CDR1 LGHNA and CDR2 YNFKEQ. The V gene lost 0 bases and the J gene lost 4 bases, with 9 bases spanning the gap. The CDR3 DNA reads as TGTGCCAGCAGCCAAGAGACGGTAAGCACTGAAGCTTTCTTT. It is translated as CASSQETVSTEAFF.

This clone appeared a few times. CDR3 region: CASSNRGLSYNEQFF. The CDR3 region has the DNA TGTGCCAGCAGCAACAGGGGATTGTCCTACAATGAGCAGTTCTTC. This sequence joins TRBV2 and TRBJ2-1, with 7 bases matching TRBD1. After removal of 6 bases from V and 1 base from J, the junction contained 6 bases not matched to a gene. Germline CDR1 and CDR2: SNHLY and FYNNEI. The CDR3 loop spans 15 amino acids.

V and J are TRBV5-1 and TRBJ2-1, with a possible D match to TRBD2 (5 bases). Trimming cost V 1 base and J 7 bases, with 18 bases left between them. CDR1 is SGHRS and CDR2 is YFSETQ in the germline V gene. This CDR3 spans 16 amino acids. The chain's CDR3 is CASSLNLGNIRNEQFF. The DNA of the CDR3 is TGCGCCAGCAGCTTGAATCTCGGGAATATCCGGAATGAGCAGTTCTTC. Filled out from reference TRBV5-1 and TRBJ2-1, the complete variable domain reads KAGVTQTPRYLIKTRGQQVTLSCSPISGHRSVSWYQQTPGQGLQFLFEYFSETQRNKGNFPGRFSGRQFSNSRSEMNVSTLELGDSALYLCASSLNLGNIRNEQFFGPGTRLTVL.

The chain combines TRBV5-4 with TRBJ2-7; D is possibly TRBD1 or TRBD2 (7 bases each). CDR3 size: 14 residues. Looked up from germline, CDR1 is SGHNT and CDR2 is YYREEE (reference sequence). Trimming cost V 4 bases and J 3 bases, with 14 bases left between them. The CDR3 loop reads CASSHRGGIYEQYF. The DNA for the CDR3 is TGTGCCAGCAGCCACAGGGGAGGGATCTACGAGCAGTACTTC.

J is TRBJ1-5 and V is TRBV6-6, with D unclear. The germline V gene encodes CDR1 MNHNY and CDR2 SVGAGI (reference sequence). V shed 6 bases and J shed 1 base, with 7 bases lying between them. The CDR3 totals 13 residues. CDR3 loop: CASSLQSNQPQHF. CDR3 bases: TGTGCCAGCAGCCTTCAGAGCAATCAGCCCCAGCATTTT.

This chain connects TRBV7-2 to TRBJ1-3; weak D call: TRBD1 (5 bases). Germline values: CDR1 SGHTA, CDR2 FQGNSA. The CDR3 is 15 amino acids. The V and J ends lost 1 base and 3 bases respectively, with 10 bases between them. The CDR3 loop reads CASSLGGAGGNTIYF. In DNA form, the CDR3 reads TGTGCCAGCAGCTTAGGGGGCGCGGGTGGAAACACCATATATTTT.

The chain recombines TRBV7-2 with TRBJ1-5; D call uncertain. Germline values: CDR1 SGHTA, CDR2 FQGNSA. With 5 bases removed from V and 6 bases from J, the gap between germline ends came to 11 bases. This CDR3 is 13 amino acids long. CDR3 residues: CASSTYYGQPQHF. Written as DNA, the CDR3 is TGTGCCAGCAGCACTTATTATGGTCAGCCCCAGCATTTT.

The chain employs TRBV7-2 and TRBJ2-2; TRBD2 aligns across 12 bases. The V segment lost 5 bases and the J segment 2 bases; nucleotides outside the gene matches: 6. In germline, CDR1 is SGHTA, CDR2 FQGNSA. The CDR3 has 17 amino acids. This CDR3 reads CASSPRLAGANTGELFF. CDR3 nucleotide sequence: TGTGCCAGCAGCCCCAGACTAGCGGGGGCTAACACCGGGGAGCTGTTTTTT.

The rearrangement uses TRBV30 and TRBJ2-1, with 9 bases identical to TRBD2. CDR3 length: 15 residues. Trimming removed 4 bases from V and 6 bases from J; junction bases left unmatched: 10. Germline V CDR1 and CDR2: GTSNPN, SVGIG (reference sequence). This chain's CDR3 is CAWKGGGRASNEQFF. The CDR3, as DNA: TGTGCCTGGAAAGGCGGCGGGAGGGCCTCCAATGAGCAGTTCTTC.

This chain connects TRBV5-1 to TRBJ1-2; no clear D. The V end lost 0 bases, the J end lost 7 bases, and 10 bases lay between the germline ends. CDR3 length: 13 residues. Germline CDR1 is SGHRS and CDR2 is YFSETQ. CDR3 nucleotides: TGCGCCAGCAGCTTGGATTTAGTTGCTGGCTACACCTTC. Residues: CASSLDLVAGYTF. Based on the CDR3 plus reference TRBV5-1 and TRBJ1-2, the full variable domain is KAGVTQTPRYLIKTRGQQVTLSCSPISGHRSVSWYQQTPGQGLQFLFEYFSETQRNKGNFPGRFSGRQFSNSRSEMNVSTLELGDSALYLCASSLDLVAGYTFGSGTRLTVV.

This clone was found once. This rearrangement joins TRBV5-1 to TRBJ2-1; 11 bases are a match to TRBD2. This CDR3 region has 15 residues. The germline V gene encodes CDR1 SGHRS and CDR2 YFSETQ. The ends lost 0 bases at V and 15 bases at J; junction bases unmatched: 11. The CDR3 sequence: CASSLEPSGGTSPFF. DNA of the CDR3: TGCGCCAGCAGCTTGGAGCCTAGCGGGGGGACCTCTCCGTTCTTC.

V is TRBV7-9 and J is TRBJ1-5, with D hard to call. Trimming shortened V by 3 bases and J by 2 bases, and 17 bases separated the two germline ends. Germline V CDR1 and CDR2: SEHNR, FQNEAQ (reference sequence). CDR3 length equals 17 residues. This chain's CDR3 is CASSFAIGESGNQPQHF. In DNA, the CDR3 is TGTGCCAGCAGCTTCGCCATCGGGGAGTCGGGCAATCAGCCCCAGCATTTT.

V and J are TRBV6-5 and TRBJ1-2, with TRBD1 matching over 7 bases. The CDR3 spans 13 residues. Germline CDR1 MNHEY, CDR2 SVGAGI. The V and J ends lost 6 bases and 4 bases, in that order; junction bases with no gene match: 5. CDR3 DNA sequence: TGTGCCAGCAGCCGGGACAGCCTCTATGGCTACACCTTC. Its protein product is CASSRDSLYGYTF.

The J gene is TRBJ1-1, the V gene TRBV27, with D perhaps matching TRBD1 (6 bases). Germline assignment: CDR1 MNHEY and CDR2 SMNVEV (reference sequence). V was cut by 5 bases and J by 1 base, with 11 bases left in between. The CDR3 is 14 amino acids. For the CDR3, the DNA is TGTGCCAGCAGTCTACAGGGAAAGAACACTGAAGCTTTCTTT. The encoded protein is CASSLQGKNTEAFF.

The rearrangement links TRBV5-1 to TRBJ1-3; D is undetermined. Per germline, CDR1 SGHRS and CDR2 YFSETQ. V was shortened by 4 bases and J by 0 bases, with 8 bases between the two germline ends. The CDR3 loop spans 14 amino acids. CDR3 amino acids: CASSPVGSGNTIYF. The CDR3 region has the DNA TGCGCCAGCAGCCCGGTAGGCTCTGGAAACACCATATATTTT.

The chain employs TRBV18 and TRBJ1-1, with 8 bases matching TRBD1. The CDR3 spans 16 residues. Germline-derived CDR1 and CDR2 are KGHSH and LQKENI. J gave up 2 bases and V 1 base, and 6 bases lay outside the gene matches. CDR3: CASSPREQGGNTEAFF. DNA of the CDR3: TGTGCCAGCTCACCACGTGAACAGGGGGGCAACACTGAAGCTTTCTTT.